The T cell receptor (beta chain) described here comes from a study of beta chain features in type 1 diabetes. Whole-study findings and limits: All four CD4+ subsets of Type 1 diabetes patients contained TCRB CDR3s that were moderately but significantly shorter. Among patients, naive, central memory and Treg TCRB repertoires appeared more similar than among healthy donors.

In total, each donor contributed a single heparinised blood draw that averaged about 120 mL. Purity above 98% was achieved in all sorted populations. With regard to this clone: What it recognizes is unknown.

The CDR3 covers 15 residues. V lost 8 bases to trimming and J lost 3 bases; unmatched junction nucleotides: 11. CDR1 is GTSNPN, CDR2 SVGIG, per germline (reference sequence). What was sequenced were expressed TCRB transcripts, since all of the isolated RNA had been reverse transcribed. The repertoire was sequenced with immunoSEQ multiplex PCR; TCRdb's copy has only in-frame clones and lacks some. The table records about 160,000 clones, 9% of them present only once. The sequence derives from a woman in her twenties or thirties with type 1 diabetes. The gene calls are TRBV30 and TRBJ1-5; TRBD1 aligns across 9 bases. Sequencing used central memory CD4+ T cells from blood. The CDR3 DNA is TGTGCCGCACAACACAGGGGGCTCGACAATCAGCCCCAGCATTTT. Translation: CAAQHRGLDNQPQHF.